The rows below give T cell receptor beta chains drawn from one sample of a study of glioma-infiltrating T cells after dendritic cell vaccination. Method: immunoSEQ multiplex PCR; TCRdb's copy keeps in-frame clones and lacks some. The sample carries 45,000 to 50,000 clones, 85% recorded once. This material consisted of blood, taken before dendritic cell vaccination. The source of these receptors is a human donor with glioblastoma. Both conserved end residues are part of each CDR3. The D gene is left open where the match is weak. For some rows the clone size is stated as once, few or many, or as a class when expanded; others skip it.

clone size	V gene	J gene	D gene	CDR3 DNA	CDR3 protein
few	TRBV11-2	TRBJ2-7	-	TGTGCCAGCAGCTTAGCGTCTGGGCGCTACGAGCAGTACTTC	CASSLASGRYEQYF
-	TRBV12-5	TRBJ2-7	-	TGTGCTAGTGGGTCGGGACATTCCTACGAGCAGTACTTC	CASGSGHSYEQYF
-	TRBV5-1	TRBJ2-1	TRBD2	TGCGCCAGCAGCGAGACTAGCGCTACCCGGAATGAGCAGTTCTTC	CASSETSATRNEQFF
-	TRBV19	TRBJ2-3	TRBD1	TGTGCCAGTATGGAGAGACAGGGGAGGACAGATACGCAGTATTTT	CASMERQGRTDTQYF
once	TRBV18	TRBJ1-2	-	TGTGCCAGCTCACCGGACAGTGGCTATGGCTACACCTTC	CASSPDSGYGYTF
-	TRBV7-9	TRBJ1-6	-	TGTGCCAGCAGCCCCAGGGAGGGATCGGCGAATTCACCCCTCCACTTT	CASSPREGSANSPLHF
once	TRBV7-2	TRBJ1-1	-	TGTGCCAGCAGCTCGGACAGCTCCCTCACTGAAGCTTTCTTT	CASSSDSSLTEAFF
-	TRBV10-3	TRBJ2-6	-	TGTGCCATCAGTGAGTCGCGGGGGGCCAACGTCCTGACTTTC	CAISESRGANVLTF
-	TRBV10-2	TRBJ1-3	TRBD1	TGCGCCAGCAGCCGGGACAGGTCTGGAAACACCATATATTTT	CASSRDRSGNTIYF
-	TRBV7-2	TRBJ2-7	-	TGTGCCAGCAGCCGGCAGGTCTACGAGCAGTACTTC	CASSRQVYEQYF